Presented here are 19 T cell receptor beta chains from one specimen sequenced in a study of T cells in Graves' hyperthyroidism and ophthalmopathy. RNA transcripts were the template for amplifying TCR beta CDR3 regions. With the HTBI primer set, the TCR CDR3 went through a first round of RT-PCR. In TCRdb, the multiplex PCR reads were re-called with MiXCR into one record per CDR3 protein. The sample includes fewer than 850,000 distinct CDR3 sequences, roughly 17% of them seen just once. Sequencing was done on a sample of blood. The receptor set was obtained from a man over 45 with Graves' hyperthyroidism.

The chain uses TRBV19 and TRBJ1-2; D is uncertain. The CDR3 loop spans 15 amino acids. Trimming took off 3 bases at V and 4 bases at J, with 15 bases between the two ends. Germline V gene sequence: CDR1 LNHDA, CDR2 SQIVND (reference sequence). CDR3 sequence reads: CASSIVGDRIYGYTF. The CDR3 DNA sequence: TGTGCCAGTAGTATCGTTGGGGATAGGATCTATGGCTACACCTTC.

The chain uses TRBV7-8 and TRBJ1-5, with D maybe TRBD1 (5 bases). CDR3 size: 19 residues. Trimming shortened V by 5 bases and J by 5 bases, and 28 bases separated the two germline ends. Germline loops: CDR1 SGHVS, CDR2 FQNEAQ. The DNA of the CDR3 is TGTGCCAGCAGCGGCGAAGGGGCGGGAAGAGTCCAGTCCTATCAGCCCCAGCATTTT. Its protein product is CASSGEGAGRVQSYQPQHF. The complete variable domain, with remaining parts taken from reference TRBV7-8 and TRBJ1-5, reads GAGVSQSPRYKVAKRGQDVALRCDPISGHVSLFWYQQALGQGPEFLTYFQNEAQLDKSGLPSDRFFAERPEGSVSTLKIQRTQQEDSAVYLCASSGEGAGRVQSYQPQHFGDGTRLSIL.

This clonotype was seen at least ten times. The chain uses TRBV7-9 and TRBJ2-5; 8 bases line up with TRBD2. Germline CDR1 and CDR2: SEHNR and FQNEAQ (reference sequence). J gave up 5 bases and V 5 bases, and 10 bases lay outside the gene matches. This CDR3 region has 15 residues. CDR3 DNA: TGTGCCAGCAGCCCAGCAGGGACTAGATGGGAGACCCAGTACTTC. Translating it yields CASSPAGTRWETQYF.

The chain is built from TRBV30 and TRBJ1-5, with D possibly TRBD1 on 5 matching bases. There are 13 residues in the CDR3. Germline-derived CDR1 and CDR2 are GTSNPN and SVGIG (reference sequence). V was clipped by 1 base and J by 3 bases, with 7 bases between them. As DNA, the CDR3 is TGTGCCTGGAGTGAACAGGACAATCAGCCCCAGCATTTT. Translated: CAWSEQDNQPQHF.

The CDR3 reads CASSLSAAGPYEQYF. Written as DNA, the CDR3 is TGTGCCAGCAGCTTAAGCGCAGCGGGACCCTACGAGCAGTACTTC. The genes are TRBV7-3 and TRBJ2-7; TRBD2 agrees at 7 bases. J lost 2 bases, V lost 1 base, and 5 bases had no gene match. This CDR3 has 15 amino acids. The germline CDR1 and CDR2 sequences are SGHTA and FQGTGA.

The sample holds many counts of this clonotype. This chain connects TRBV11-2 to TRBJ1-6, with D hard to call. In germline, CDR1 is SGHAT, CDR2 FQNNGV. The length of the CDR3 is 15 residues. V gave up 0 bases and J gave up 11 bases, with 14 bases separating them. CDR3 nucleotide sequence: TGTGCCAGCAGCTTAGATGGACTCCCTACGGCACCCCTCCACTTT. Translation gives CASSLDGLPTAPLHF.

The chain links TRBV7-2 to TRBJ2-1; 16 bases map to TRBD2. Germline V gives CDR1 SGHTA, CDR2 FQGNSA. The CDR3 runs 17 residues. V was pared by 5 bases and J by 12 bases, with 13 bases of the junction left unmatched. The CDR3 reads CASSRGLAGGQIDAQFF. The CDR3 DNA is TGTGCCAGCAGCCGGGGACTAGCGGGAGGGCAAATAGATGCGCAGTTCTTC.

This rearrangement joins TRBV12-3 or TRBV12-4 to TRBJ2-1; D is tentatively TRBD1 or TRBD2 (5 bases each). This CDR3 is built from 13 residues. Trimming took 5 bases from V and 9 from J, leaving 14 bases between them. CDR3 nucleotides: TGTGCCAGCAGTCCCCCCGCAGGGACTGAGCAGTTCTTC. Encoded protein: CASSPPAGTEQFF.

This clonotype was picked up a small number of times. The chain combines TRBV28 with TRBJ2-7; TRBD2 aligns across 11 bases. Germline V gene sequence: CDR1 MDHEN, CDR2 SYDVKM. CDR3 size: 18 residues. V lost 4 bases to trimming and J lost 0 bases; unmatched junction nucleotides: 11. CDR3 sequence: CASSSPLAGGWSSYEQYF. The CDR3 DNA reads TGTGCCAGCAGTTCCCCTCTAGCGGGAGGTTGGAGCTCCTACGAGCAGTACTTC.

In this sample, this clonotype turned up many times. This chain connects TRBV15 to TRBJ2-5; D remains ambiguous. Germline V lookup: CDR1 LNHNV, CDR2 YYDKDF (reference sequence). The V and J ends lost 0 bases and 5 bases respectively, with 7 bases between them. CDR3 length: 13 amino acids. CDR3 DNA: TGTGCCACCAGCAGAGATGTACGGGAGACCCAGTACTTC. Amino acids: CATSRDVRETQYF.

This clonotype was seen more than once but under ten times. The chain recombines TRBV20-1 with TRBJ2-1; 10 bases fit TRBD2. Looked up from germline, CDR1 is DFQATT and CDR2 is SNEGSKA (reference sequence). The V segment lost 5 bases and the J segment 5 bases; nucleotides outside the gene matches: 6. This CDR3 region has 14 residues. The CDR3 spells CSALGLAANNEQFF. In DNA, the CDR3 is TGCAGTGCTCTTGGACTAGCGGCAAACAATGAGCAGTTCTTC.

This clonotype was counted once. This chain uses TRBV9 with TRBJ2-3; maybe TRBD1 (6 bases). Germline V gene data show CDR1 as SGDLS and CDR2 as YYNGEE. This CDR3 region has 15 residues. The V gene lost 6 bases and the J gene lost 1 base, with 15 bases spanning the gap. In DNA, the CDR3 is TGTGCCAGCACCTTGACAGGTTCCCGCACAGATACGCAGTATTTT. Its protein product is CASTLTGSRTDTQYF.

This clonotype was counted a few times. The chain is built from TRBV19 and TRBJ1-5; 10 nucleotides agree with TRBD1. Unmatched junction bases numbered 10, after V lost 5 bases and J lost 9 bases. This CDR3 contains 15 residues. The germline CDR1 and CDR2 sequences are LNHDA and SQIVND (reference sequence). CDR3 loop: CASSPRDRGIWPQHF. CDR3 nucleotides: TGTGCCAGTAGTCCCCGGGACAGGGGAATTTGGCCCCAGCATTTT.

This chain connects TRBV7-9 to TRBJ2-3, with 7 bases lining up with TRBD2. With 5 bases clipped from V and 0 bases from J, the junction kept 8 bases outside the gene matches. CDR3 length: 16 residues. CDR1 is SEHNR, CDR2 FQNEAQ, per germline (reference sequence). The CDR3 reads CASSPPSGKSTDTQYF. CDR3 DNA sequence: TGTGCCAGCAGCCCCCCTAGCGGCAAAAGCACAGATACGCAGTATTTT.

This clonotype was counted at least ten times. CDR3 bases: TGTGCCAGCAGTCTAACGGGACGCGAGCAGTACTTC. This translates into CASSLTGREQYF. The gene calls are TRBV12-3 or TRBV12-4 and TRBJ2-7; either TRBD1 or TRBD2 may fit D (5 bases each). This CDR3 spans 12 amino acids. V lost 5 bases to trimming and J lost 6 bases, with 11 bases between them.

This clonotype appeared many times. This rearrangement joins TRBV6-5 to TRBJ1-4, with TRBD1 identical over 7 bases. V gave up 2 bases and J gave up 8 bases; unmatched junction bases: 5. Germline-derived CDR1 and CDR2 are MNHEY and SVGAGI. The CDR3 length is 14 residues. The CDR3 region has the DNA TGTGCCAGCAGTTACCTCGGGACAGAGGAAAAACTGTTTTTT. Its protein product is CASSYLGTEEKLFF.

The sample holds a few counts of this clonotype. The rearrangement uses TRBV12-3 or TRBV12-4 and TRBJ2-7; D is ambiguous. The CDR3 loop spans 14 amino acids. Trimming cost V 8 bases and J 3 bases, with 17 bases left between them. The CDR3 DNA follows: TGTGCCAGCGGCTCACGAATGATGATCTACGAGCAGTACTTC. Encoded protein: CASGSRMMIYEQYF.

Of note for this clonotype: A junction end diverges from the germline sequence, so it may reflect a read error. V and J are TRBV7-9 and TRBJ2-3; D is unresolved. There are 13 residues in the CDR3. Germline CDR1 and CDR2: SEHNR and FQNEAQ (reference sequence). The CDR3, as DNA: TGTGCCAGCAGCTTTTCACGGGCAGATATGCAGTATTTT. Protein sequence: CASSFSRADMQYF.

This clonotype was counted at least ten times. The chain carries TRBV2 and TRBJ2-1; D is perhaps TRBD1 (6 bases). This CDR3 is 15 amino acids long. Trimming pared 8 bases from V and 7 bases from J, leaving 21 bases between. Per the germline V gene, CDR1 is SNHLY and CDR2 is FYNNEI. As DNA, the CDR3 is TGTGCCAGCGCAACTACAGGGACGTTTCGGAATGAGCAGTTCTTC. It yields the protein CASATTGTFRNEQFF.